The next 29 T cell receptor beta chains were all read from a single sample in a study of human T cells and chemical hapten exposure. Specified time point: patch test 1, 2 weeks after DPC sensitization. As for treatment: therapeutic diphenylcyclopropenone sensitization with weekly scalp DPC. TCRdb analysed the RACE reads with MiXCR anew, one entry per CDR3 protein. The sample contains about 380,000 distinct CDR3 sequences, roughly 4.8% of which appear only once. Sample: whole blood, taken in connection with sensitization to the hapten diphenylcyclopropenone (DPC). These receptors all stem from a woman aged 45-59 years with alopecia areata. Some clones in this sample may be carry-over from other donors' samples.

V usage is TRBV5-1 and J usage is TRBJ2-5; 11 nucleotides match TRBD1. Germline V gene sequence: CDR1 SGHRS, CDR2 YFSETQ. V trimming: 3 bases; J trimming: 3 bases; junction bases outside the gene matches: 1. This CDR3 has 14 amino acids. CDR3 residues: CASSWGQGEETQYF. The CDR3 region has the DNA TGCGCCAGCAGCTGGGGACAGGGGGAAGAGACCCAGTACTTC.

The chain couples TRBV6-5 to TRBJ1-2; 8 bases fit TRBD1. This CDR3 has 12 residues. Unmatched junction bases numbered 7, after V lost 2 bases and J lost 14 bases. The germline V gene encodes CDR1 MNHEY and CDR2 SVGAGI. The CDR3 loop is CASSYGDRSVTF. CDR3 nucleotide sequence: TGTGCCAGCAGTTACGGGGACAGGTCCGTGACCTTC.

The sample holds a few counts of this clonotype. V gene TRBV15 combines with J gene TRBJ2-3; 8 bases fit TRBD1. This CDR3 is 15 amino acids long. V lost 5 bases to trimming and J lost 0 bases; unmatched junction nucleotides: 4. Germline-derived CDR1 and CDR2 are LNHNV and YYDKDF (reference sequence). CDR3 sequence (DNA): TGTGCCACCAGCGCAGGGGGCCTTAGCACAGATACGCAGTATTTT. Its protein product is CATSAGGLSTDTQYF.

This clonotype has a count of ten or more. This sequence joins TRBV28 and TRBJ2-3, with D unclear. Germline CDR1 MDHEN, CDR2 SYDVKM. This CDR3 has 12 residues. V was trimmed by 6 bases and J by 6 bases, leaving 10 bases between them. The CDR3 DNA follows: TGTGCCAGCAGGCCCCCGAGTGATACGCAGTATTTT. The encoded protein is CASRPPSDTQYF.

This clonotype was detected ten times or more. The chain recombines TRBV28 with TRBJ2-2; D ambiguous. The CDR3 totals 12 residues. Trimming took off 6 bases at V and 2 bases at J, with 4 bases between the two ends. Per the germline V gene, CDR1 is MDHEN and CDR2 is SYDVKM. CDR3 protein: CASSPNTGELFF. The CDR3 region has the DNA TGTGCCAGCAGCCCTAACACCGGGGAGCTGTTTTTT.

This clonotype was counted at least ten times. The gene calls are TRBV6-1 and TRBJ2-3; 8 bases line up with TRBD2. V dropped 6 bases and J dropped 0; count of bases not matched to a gene: 17. CDR1 and CDR2 from the germline V gene are MNHNS and SASEGT. This CDR3 has 19 amino acids. This chain's CDR3 is CASRRRIQISGASTDTQYF. The DNA for the CDR3 is TGTGCCAGCAGAAGACGGATACAAATTAGCGGGGCTAGCACAGATACGCAGTATTTT.

This clonotype has a count of ten or more. J is TRBJ2-7 and V is TRBV29-1; 14 bases fit TRBD2. V was pared by 6 bases and J by 2 bases, with 12 bases of the junction left unmatched. Germline V gene sequence: CDR1 SQVTM, CDR2 ANQGSEA. The CDR3 totals 17 residues. In nucleotides, the CDR3 is TGCAGCGTGCCCCTACCCGGGACTAGCGGGAGCCCCTACGAGCAGTACTTC. Translating it yields CSVPLPGTSGSPYEQYF.

This clonotype was seen more than once but under ten times. The V call is TRBV9, the J call TRBJ1-1; 7 positions agree with TRBD1. V shed 0 bases, J shed 7 bases, and the junction held 0 bases outside the gene matches. Germline V gives CDR1 SGDLS, CDR2 YYNGEE. The length of the CDR3 is 12 residues. The CDR3 DNA is TGTGCCAGCAGCGTAGGGGACAGTGAAGCTTTCTTT. Translating gives CASSVGDSEAFF.

The chain couples TRBV20-1 to TRBJ2-7; TRBD1 matches at 11 bases. Germline CDR1 is DFQATT and CDR2 is SNEGSKA (reference sequence). The CDR3 has 13 residues. With V trimmed by 6 bases and J by 5 bases, 6 bases remained unmatched. CDR3: CSAGTGGRDEQYF. DNA for the CDR3: TGCAGTGCAGGGACAGGGGGAAGGGACGAGCAGTACTTC.

The chain joins TRBV23-1 to TRBJ2-7; possibly TRBD1 or TRBD2 for D (5 bases each). TRBV23-1 is treated as an ORF (open reading frame) with a function not yet certain. The CDR3 runs to 15 residues. The V gene lost 6 bases and the J gene lost 6 bases, with 21 bases spanning the gap. CDR3 nucleotide sequence: TGCGCCAGCAGCCAACGATCCGGGGACCCCTGCGAGCAGTACTTC. Translating it yields CASSQRSGDPCEQYF.

This clonotype turned up a few times. The genes are TRBV12-3 or TRBV12-4 and TRBJ2-1, with 9 bases aligning to TRBD2. V dropped 6 bases and J dropped 9; count of bases not matched to a gene: 12. The CDR3 is 15 amino acids. Here the CDR3 reads CASSSGSGRSSEQFF. CDR3 nucleotide sequence: TGTGCCAGCAGCTCCGGCAGCGGGAGGTCGAGTGAGCAGTTCTTC.

In this sample, this clonotype turned up many times. The V and J genes are TRBV9 and TRBJ1-5, with D unclear. Germline V lookup: CDR1 SGDLS, CDR2 YYNGEE. There are 14 residues in the CDR3. Trimming cost V 4 bases and J 5 bases, with 13 bases left between them. The CDR3 region has the DNA TGTGCCAGCAGCTACGGCAGCCTCCATCAGCCCCAGCATTTT. It is translated as CASSYGSLHQPQHF.

In this sample, this clonotype turned up many times. This chain links TRBV7-6 with TRBJ1-2, with D perhaps matching TRBD1 (5 bases). Germline CDR1 SGHVS, CDR2 FNYEAQ. The CDR3 is made up of 13 amino acids. With 0 bases removed from V and 12 bases from J, the gap between germline ends came to 14 bases. This chain's CDR3 is CASSLAGEEADTF. The CDR3 coding sequence is TGTGCCAGCAGCTTAGCGGGGGAGGAAGCGGACACCTTC.

This clonotype appeared many times. The chain combines TRBV12-3 or TRBV12-4 with TRBJ1-4, with 7 bases aligning to TRBD1. The CDR3 spans 15 residues. The V and J ends lost 3 bases and 3 bases, in that order; junction bases with no gene match: 4. CDR3 region: CASSLRQGPNEKLFF. For the CDR3, the DNA is TGTGCCAGCAGTTTGCGACAGGGCCCTAATGAAAAACTGTTTTTT.

This clonotype was seen only a few times. The chain joins TRBV9 to TRBJ2-3; D possibly corresponds to TRBD2 (5 bases). Per germline, CDR1 SGDLS and CDR2 YYNGEE. This CDR3 has 15 residues. V lost 0 bases and J 1 base, leaving 9 bases between the germline ends. This CDR3 reads CASSVGEYGTDTQYF. DNA for the CDR3: TGTGCCAGCAGCGTAGGGGAGTATGGCACAGATACGCAGTATTTT.

The table lists this clonotype with many counts. The genes are TRBV20-1 and TRBJ2-7; a possible D gene is TRBD1 (5 bases). Looked up from germline, CDR1 is DFQATT and CDR2 is SNEGSKA (reference sequence). CDR3 size: 15 residues. Trimming removed 6 bases at V and 0 bases at J, with 18 bases between. The CDR3 coding sequence is TGCAGTGCCCTAGGGGCAGACTGGAGCTCCTACGAGCAGTACTTC. Amino acids: CSALGADWSSYEQYF.

The gene calls are TRBV2 and TRBJ2-3; D is ambiguous. Germline V gene lookup returns CDR1 SNHLY and CDR2 FYNNEI. The CDR3 runs to 16 residues. V was clipped by 4 bases and J by 0 bases, with 14 bases between them. CDR3 sequence: CASSGGSQTSTDTQYF. CDR3 in DNA: TGTGCCAGCAGTGGAGGAAGCCAAACTAGCACAGATACGCAGTATTTT.

This clonotype was picked up many times. The chain joins TRBV7-8 to TRBJ2-1; TRBD1 aligns across 9 bases. This CDR3 comprises 16 residues. Germline loops: CDR1 SGHVS, CDR2 FQNEAQ. Trimming cost V 4 bases and J 3 bases; bases outside gene matches: 7. The CDR3 sequence: CASSSDRGGDYNEQFF. CDR3 in DNA: TGTGCCAGCAGCTCGGACAGGGGAGGGGACTACAATGAGCAGTTCTTC.

Many counts were recorded for this clonotype. V usage is TRBV6-6 and J usage is TRBJ2-7; TRBD1 might be the D (6 bases). Germline CDR1 reads MNHNY; CDR2 reads SVGAGI (reference sequence). The CDR3 extends over 13 amino acids. V was clipped by 6 bases and J by 3 bases, with 12 bases between them. The CDR3 bases are TGTGCCAGCAGGCCGGGACAAGACTACGAGCAGTACTTC. This sequence encodes CASRPGQDYEQYF.

This clonotype came up a few times. In nucleotides, the CDR3 is TGCAGTGCTAGAGATAGCTACAGGGGGGGCGACGAGCAGTACTTC. Amino acid sequence: CSARDSYRGGDEQYF. The V and J genes are TRBV20-1 and TRBJ2-7, with D perhaps TRBD1 (8 bases). This CDR3 has 15 amino acids. Trimming cost V 0 bases and J 5 bases, with 17 bases left between them. Germline CDR1 is DFQATT and CDR2 is SNEGSKA (reference sequence).

Details on this clonotype: This may be a read error: a much more frequent sequence differs by one nucleotide. This is likely a read error, given that the CDR3 carries no conserved phenylalanine or tryptophan at its end. The V and J genes are TRBV13 and TRBJ2-1; 7 positions agree with TRBD1. Losses at the gene ends were 3 bases for V and 2 bases for J; bases not matched to a gene: 10. The CDR3 has 17 residues. CDR1 is PRHDT, CDR2 FYEKMQ, per germline (reference sequence). CDR3 nucleotides: TGTGCCAGCAGCTTTAACCCGTCAGGGGGTACCTACAATGAGCAGTTCTCC. It specifies CASSFNPSGGTYNEQFS.

The CDR3 sequence is CATSREGERGQPQHF. CDR3 nucleotides: TGTGCCACCAGCAGAGAAGGGGAGCGGGGACAGCCCCAGCATTTT. The V call is TRBV15, the J call TRBJ1-5, with a tentative D call TRBD1 (5 bases). CDR3 size: 15 residues. Trimming removed 0 bases at V and 7 bases at J, with 13 bases between. Germline V gene lookup returns CDR1 LNHNV and CDR2 YYDKDF (reference sequence). Full variable domain (rest looked up from reference TRBV15 and TRBJ1-5): DAMVIQNPRYQVTQFGKPVTLSCSQTLNHNVMYWYQQKSSQAPKLLFHYYDKDFNNEADTPDNFQSRRPNTSFCFLDIRSPGLGDTAMYLCATSREGERGQPQHFGDGTRLSIL.

There are many counts of this clonotype. The V and J genes are TRBV5-5 and TRBJ2-3, with 8 nucleotides matching TRBD2. CDR1 SGHKS and CDR2 YYEKEE come from the germline V gene (reference sequence). The trim removed 9 bases at V and 4 bases at J, leaving 4 bases unmatched. The CDR3 has 12 residues. CDR3 sequence (DNA): TGTGCCACCCGGGGGGGGCCAGATACGCAGTATTTT. Amino acids: CATRGGPDTQYF.

This chain links TRBV4-1 with TRBJ2-5, with D unresolved. This CDR3 is built from 13 residues. V was trimmed by 2 bases and J by 4 bases, leaving 8 bases between them. Germline CDR1 is MGHRA and CDR2 is YSYEKL. In DNA, the CDR3 is TGCGCCAGCAGCCAATTGATATCAGAGACCCAGTACTTC. Protein: CASSQLISETQYF.

This clonotype has a handful of counts. The chain carries TRBV12-3 or TRBV12-4 and TRBJ2-3; 12 bases are shared with TRBD2. The CDR3 runs 15 residues. Trimming at V came to 5 bases and at J to 4 bases, leaving 4 bases not matched to a gene. As DNA, the CDR3 is TGTGCCAGCAGTATCCTAGCGGGAGGGCCAGATACGCAGTATTTT. Translated, it gives CASSILAGGPDTQYF.

The table lists this clonotype with many counts. This rearrangement joins TRBV27 to TRBJ2-7; 10 bases map to TRBD2. CDR1 is MNHEY, CDR2 SMNVEV, per germline (reference sequence). V lost 2 bases, J lost 2 bases, and 3 bases stayed unmatched. The CDR3 runs to 15 residues. CDR3 amino acids: CASSLRLAGAYEQYF. The CDR3 coding sequence is TGTGCCAGCAGTTTACGTCTAGCGGGGGCCTACGAGCAGTACTTC.

This chain joins TRBV12-3 or TRBV12-4 and TRBJ2-3; the D is unclear. V was pared by 7 bases and J by 2 bases, with 10 bases between. CDR3 size: 13 residues. Written as DNA, the CDR3 is TGTGCCAGCACCGAGAGCGTCACAGATACGCAGTATTTT. Protein sequence: CASTESVTDTQYF.

This clonotype showed up many times. This chain joins TRBV5-6 and TRBJ2-3; D may be TRBD2 (5 bases). The CDR3 totals 15 residues. Germline V gene lookup returns CDR1 SGHDT and CDR2 YYEEEE. Deletions cut 0 bases from V and 6 bases from J, with 14 bases between. CDR3 region: CASSLGWTGVDTQYF. As DNA, the CDR3 is TGTGCCAGCAGCTTGGGATGGACTGGGGTGGATACGCAGTATTTT.

The chain recombines TRBV7-9 with TRBJ2-7; 9 nucleotides match TRBD1. In germline, CDR1 is SEHNR, CDR2 FQNEAQ (reference sequence). The CDR3 runs 12 residues. After removal of 10 bases from V and 3 bases from J, the junction contained 4 bases not matched to a gene. CDR3 loop: CATSGQGYEQYF. The CDR3 DNA reads as TGTGCCACCTCGGGACAGGGCTACGAGCAGTACTTC. Supplemented by reference TRBV7-9 and TRBJ2-7, the full variable domain reads DTGVSQNPRHKITKRGQNVTFRCDPISEHNRLYWYRQTLGQGPEFLTYFQNEAQLEKSRLLSDRFSAERPKGSFSTLEIQRTEQGDSAMYLCATSGQGYEQYFGPGTRLTVT.